This TCR beta chain was found in a study of blood T cell repertoires in COVID-19. Study-wide background: Some COVID-19 samples were acute and others convalescent; all came from the United States, Italy and Spain.

Which cohort a participant joined came from the clinical history participants gave. Recovery among Cohort 3 donors was established by two negative PCRs, clearance, or symptom resolution. Methods used by the authors: Amplified reference gene primers provided the basis for estimating nucleated cell counts. Profiled with immunoSEQ multiplex PCR; TCRdb holds only in-frame clones, not every one. From that table come the V and J calls and clone size; the DNA was used to work out D and trimming. The sample holds about 400,000 clones, about 90% seen once. The sequenced sample was PBMCs or T cells enriched from blood (not recorded which). The sequence was obtained from a woman in her twenties or thirties who had recovered from COVID-19.

This chain's CDR3 is CASRGGGNSNQPQHF. The CDR3 region has the DNA TGTGCCAGCAGGGGGGGAGGGAATAGCAATCAGCCCCAGCATTTT. V and J are TRBV6-5 and TRBJ1-5, with D maybe TRBD1 (5 bases). V was pared by 6 bases and J by 0 bases, with 12 bases between. Germline CDR1 is MNHEY and CDR2 is SVGAGI. CDR3 size: 15 residues.